This T cell receptor (beta chain) was recorded in a study of shared clonotypes between healthy human individuals. TCRdb's table, derived via immunoSEQ multiplex PCR, lists solely in-frame clones and lacks some. This table has some 1.5 million clones, roughly 96% appearing once. Study-level points and caveats: The study generally estimated greater richness for naive than memory subsets. Generation of non-shared clonotypes was less probable than generation of clonotypes shared by all four donors. Only blood was sampled; tissue repertoires likely differ.

As concerns this clone: Its antigen is still unknown.

CDR1 SGDLS and CDR2 YYNGEE come from the germline V gene. The CDR3 runs 16 residues. Trimming removed 2 bases at V and 3 bases at J, with 15 bases between. The sequence was collected from a man aged 25 to 40 in good health. The chain is built from TRBV9 and TRBJ1-3, with D tentatively TRBD1 (5 bases). The source material was naive CD4+ T cells sorted from blood. Subset described: CD45RA+ positively selected. CDR3 residues: CASSVEGRLVGNTIYF. The CDR3 bases are TGTGCCAGCAGCGTTGAGGGGCGCCTTGTTGGAAACACCATATATTTT.